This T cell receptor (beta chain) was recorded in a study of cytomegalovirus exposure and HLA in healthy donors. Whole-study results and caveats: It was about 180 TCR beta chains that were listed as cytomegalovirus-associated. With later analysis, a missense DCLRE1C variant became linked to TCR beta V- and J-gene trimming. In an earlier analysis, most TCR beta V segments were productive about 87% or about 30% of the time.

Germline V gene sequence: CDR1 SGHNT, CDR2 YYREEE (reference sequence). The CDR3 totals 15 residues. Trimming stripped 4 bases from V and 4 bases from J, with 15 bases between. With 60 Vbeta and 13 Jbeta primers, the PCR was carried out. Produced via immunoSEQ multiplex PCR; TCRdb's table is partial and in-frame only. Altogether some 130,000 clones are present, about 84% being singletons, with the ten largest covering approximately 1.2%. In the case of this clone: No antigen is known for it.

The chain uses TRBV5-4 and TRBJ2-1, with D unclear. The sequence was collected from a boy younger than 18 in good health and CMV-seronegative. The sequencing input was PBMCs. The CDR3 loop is CASSQKKTDYNEQFF. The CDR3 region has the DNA TGTGCCAGCAGCCAAAAAAAAACAGATTACAATGAGCAGTTCTTC.